This entry lists 6 T cell receptor beta chains sequenced from one sample in a study of Graves' ophthalmopathy and Graves' hyperthyroidism. Amplification of the TCR beta CDR3 regions used RNA transcripts (as template). An opening RT-PCR round employed HTBI primers and preceded a second-round multiplex PCR. Each CDR3 protein is one row after TCRdb ran MiXCR on the multiplex PCR reads. The sample includes 560,000 or so distinct CDR3 sequences, 35% to 45% of them seen just once. Input material: peripheral blood or thyroid tissue (not recorded which). The receptors stem from an adult man with Graves' hyperthyroidism.

In its sample, this clonotype was seen once. This may come from a read error, since a much larger clone is one base off. The gene calls are TRBV29-1 and TRBJ2-7; 7 bases are shared with TRBD2. The germline gives CDR1 SQVTM, CDR2 ANQGSEA. The CDR3 consists of 14 residues. The DNA of the CDR3 is TGCAGAGCCCGGGGGGAGTCTGGGAACTACGAGCAGTACTTC. It specifies CRARGESGNYEQYF.

This clonotype occurred many times. The J gene is TRBJ2-5, the V gene TRBV20-1; the D gene is possibly TRBD2 (5 bases). The V end was cut by 2 bases, the J end by 1 base, with 11 bases between. This CDR3 has 14 amino acids. Germline loops: CDR1 DFQATT, CDR2 SNEGSKA (reference sequence). DNA of the CDR3: TGCAGTGCTAGAAAACTAGTAGGCCAAGAGACCCAGTACTTC. Amino acid sequence: CSARKLVGQETQYF.

The chain is built from TRBV15 and TRBJ1-2; TRBD1 might be the D (6 bases). Trimming cost V 3 bases and J 8 bases, with 19 bases left between them. CDR1 and CDR2 from the germline V gene are LNHNV and YYDKDF (reference sequence). This CDR3 has 15 amino acids. The CDR3 DNA reads TGTGCCACCAGCAGCCAAGATTTAGAGGGGGAGGGCTACACCTTC. This gives the protein CATSSQDLEGEGYTF. Supplemented by reference TRBV15 and TRBJ1-2, the full variable domain reads DAMVIQNPRYQVTQFGKPVTLSCSQTLNHNVMYWYQQKSSQAPKLLFHYYDKDFNNEADTPDNFQSRRPNTSFCFLDIRSPGLGDTAMYLCATSSQDLEGEGYTFGSGTRLTVV.

This clonotype was observed at least ten times. The J gene is TRBJ1-5, the V gene TRBV2, with D tentatively TRBD1 (5 bases). The V end lost 7 bases, the J end lost 0 bases, and 10 bases lay between the germline ends. The CDR3 extends over 14 amino acids. Germline V gene lookup returns CDR1 SNHLY and CDR2 FYNNEI. CDR3 region: CASTLTDSNQPQHF. CDR3 nucleotide sequence: TGTGCCAGCACCCTGACAGATAGCAATCAGCCCCAGCATTTT.

The chain uses TRBV29-1 and TRBJ2-7; D assignment may be TRBD1 or TRBD2 (5 bases each). CDR3 size: 14 residues. The germline V gene encodes CDR1 SQVTM and CDR2 ANQGSEA. Trimming took off 2 bases at V and 0 bases at J, with 11 bases between the two ends. This CDR3 is CSVESGTSSYEQYF. The CDR3 DNA follows: TGCAGCGTTGAATCAGGGACGAGCTCCTACGAGCAGTACTTC.

At least ten counts were recorded for this clonotype. The chain recombines TRBV7-9 with TRBJ1-2; TRBD1 might be the D (6 bases). Germline V gives CDR1 SEHNR, CDR2 FQNEAQ (reference sequence). The CDR3 runs to 14 residues. V was pared by 5 bases and J by 7 bases, with 17 bases between. This CDR3 reads CASSVGEGEGGYTF. The CDR3 DNA reads TGTGCCAGCAGCGTCGGAGAGGGGGAGGGTGGCTACACCTTC.